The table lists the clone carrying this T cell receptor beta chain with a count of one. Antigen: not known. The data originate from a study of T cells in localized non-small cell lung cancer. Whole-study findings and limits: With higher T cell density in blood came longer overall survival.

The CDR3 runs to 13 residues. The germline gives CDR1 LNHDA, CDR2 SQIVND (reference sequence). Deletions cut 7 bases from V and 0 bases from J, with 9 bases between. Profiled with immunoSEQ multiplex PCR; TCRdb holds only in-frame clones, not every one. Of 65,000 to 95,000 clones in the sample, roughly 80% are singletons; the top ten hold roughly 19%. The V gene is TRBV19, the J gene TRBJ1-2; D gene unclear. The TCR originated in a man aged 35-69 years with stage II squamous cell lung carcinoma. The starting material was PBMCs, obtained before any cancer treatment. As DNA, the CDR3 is TGTGCCAGTAATGCAGTTTCTAACTATGGCTACACCTTC. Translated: CASNAVSNYGYTF.